The following is a T cell receptor (beta chain) sequence with its context. Some clones are missing from TCRdb's copy, which holds only in-frame ones; the method was immunoSEQ multiplex PCR. Of under 60,000 clones listed, about nine tenths are singletons. This CDR3 region has 14 residues. CDR1 and CDR2 (germline): SGHNT, YYREEE (reference sequence). V shed 8 bases and J shed 1 base, with 15 bases lying between them. The data stem from a study of blood T cell repertoires in COVID-19. Study in general: T cells, B-cell-depleted T cells, or PBMCs supplied cDNA or gDNA.

The chain has TRBV5-4 and TRBJ1-1; the D is unclear. Sequenced: peripheral blood. This TCR was recovered from a human donor in a cohort sampled during active COVID-19. The DNA for the CDR3 is TGTGCCAGTCAGAGACCCGGGGAGAACACTGAAGCTTTCTTT. Amino acids: CASQRPGENTEAFF.